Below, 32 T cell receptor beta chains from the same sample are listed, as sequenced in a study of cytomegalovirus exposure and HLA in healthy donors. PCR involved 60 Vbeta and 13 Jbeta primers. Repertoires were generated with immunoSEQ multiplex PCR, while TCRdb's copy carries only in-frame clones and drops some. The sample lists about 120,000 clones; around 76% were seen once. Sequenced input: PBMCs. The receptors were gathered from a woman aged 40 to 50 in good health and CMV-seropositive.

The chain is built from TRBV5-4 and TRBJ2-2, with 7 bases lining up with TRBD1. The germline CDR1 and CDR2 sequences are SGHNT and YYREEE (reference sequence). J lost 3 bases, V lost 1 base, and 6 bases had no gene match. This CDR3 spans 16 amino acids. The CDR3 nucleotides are TGTGCCAGCAGCTTGATCAGGGGGTTGGACACCGGGGAGCTGTTTTTT. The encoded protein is CASSLIRGLDTGELFF. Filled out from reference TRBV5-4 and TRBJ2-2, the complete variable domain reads ETGVTQSPTHLIKTRGQQVTLRCSSQSGHNTVSWYQQALGQGPQFIFQYYREEENGRGNFPPRFSGLQFPNYSSELNVNALELDDSALYLCASSLIRGLDTGELFFGEGSRLTVL.

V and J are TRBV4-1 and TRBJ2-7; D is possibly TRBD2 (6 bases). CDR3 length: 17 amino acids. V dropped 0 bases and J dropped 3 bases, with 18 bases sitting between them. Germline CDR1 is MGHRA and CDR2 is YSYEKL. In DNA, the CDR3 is TGCGCCAGCAGCCAAGAGGGACTCGGGTCGAGGCGCTACGAGCAGTACTTC. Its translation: CASSQEGLGSRRYEQYF.

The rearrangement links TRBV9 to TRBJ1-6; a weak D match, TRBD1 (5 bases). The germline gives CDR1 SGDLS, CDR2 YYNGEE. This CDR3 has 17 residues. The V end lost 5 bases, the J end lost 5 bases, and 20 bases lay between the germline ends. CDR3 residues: CASSSGPPTGHNSPLHF. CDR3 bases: TGTGCCAGCAGTTCCGGGCCCCCAACAGGACATAATTCACCCCTCCACTTT. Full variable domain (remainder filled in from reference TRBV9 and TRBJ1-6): DSGVTQTPKHLITATGQRVTLRCSPRSGDLSVYWYQQSLDQGLQFLIQYYNGEERAKGNILERFSAQQFPDLHSELNLSSLELGDSALYFCASSSGPPTGHNSPLHFGNGTRLTVT.

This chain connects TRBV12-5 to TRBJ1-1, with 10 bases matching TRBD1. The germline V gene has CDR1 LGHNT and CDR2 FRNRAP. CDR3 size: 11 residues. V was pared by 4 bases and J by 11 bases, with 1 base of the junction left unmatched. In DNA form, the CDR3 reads TGTGCTAGTGGTTGGGGACAGGGGGCTTTCTTT. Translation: CASGWGQGAFF.

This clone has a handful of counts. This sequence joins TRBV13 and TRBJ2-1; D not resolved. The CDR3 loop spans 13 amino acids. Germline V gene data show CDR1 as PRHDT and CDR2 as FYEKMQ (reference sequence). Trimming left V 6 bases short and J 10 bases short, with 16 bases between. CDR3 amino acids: CASSYSMSNEQFF. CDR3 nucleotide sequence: TGTGCCAGCAGTTACTCGATGTCGAACGAGCAGTTCTTC.

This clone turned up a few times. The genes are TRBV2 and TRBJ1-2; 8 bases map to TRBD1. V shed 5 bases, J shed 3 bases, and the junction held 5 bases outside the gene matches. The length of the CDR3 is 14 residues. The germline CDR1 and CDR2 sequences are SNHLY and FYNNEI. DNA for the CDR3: TGTGCCAGCAGTTATCAGGGGGCCGACTATGGCTACACCTTC. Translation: CASSYQGADYGYTF.

CDR3 nucleotide sequence: TGTGCCAGCAGTGAACGGGATGGCTATGGCTACACCTTC. Translated: CASSERDGYGYTF. V is TRBV6-1 and J is TRBJ1-2; D is uncertain. This CDR3 contains 13 residues. The V and J ends lost 2 bases and 4 bases respectively, with 8 bases between them. CDR1 is MNHNS and CDR2 is SASEGT in the germline V gene.

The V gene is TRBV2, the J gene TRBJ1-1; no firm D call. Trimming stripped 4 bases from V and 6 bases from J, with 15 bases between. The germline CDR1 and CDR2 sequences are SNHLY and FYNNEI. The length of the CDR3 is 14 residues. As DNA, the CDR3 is TGTGCCAGCAGTGGTTGGGCGGGGAGCGCTGAAGCTTTCTTT. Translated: CASSGWAGSAEAFF.

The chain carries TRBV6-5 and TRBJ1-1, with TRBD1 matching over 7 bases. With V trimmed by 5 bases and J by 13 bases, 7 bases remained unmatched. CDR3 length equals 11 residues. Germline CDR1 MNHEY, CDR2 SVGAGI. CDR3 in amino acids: CASSTNQGVFF. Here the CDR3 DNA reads TGTGCCAGCAGTACCAACCAGGGGGTTTTCTTT.

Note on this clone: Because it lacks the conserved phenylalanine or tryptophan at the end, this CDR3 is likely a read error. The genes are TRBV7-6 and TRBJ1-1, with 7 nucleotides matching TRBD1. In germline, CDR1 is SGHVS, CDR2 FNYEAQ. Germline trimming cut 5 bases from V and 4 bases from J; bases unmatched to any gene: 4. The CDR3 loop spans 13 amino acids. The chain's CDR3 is CASSPGQITEAFL. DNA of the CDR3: TGTGCCAGCAGCCCGGGACAGATCACTGAAGCTTTCCTT.

In nucleotides, the CDR3 is TGCGCCAGCAGCTTGAGGGCAGGGCCCATGAGCACTGAAGCTTTCTTT. Amino acid sequence: CASSLRAGPMSTEAFF. The rearrangement links TRBV5-1 to TRBJ1-1; tentative D call: TRBD1 (5 bases). This CDR3 region has 16 residues. Germline values: CDR1 SGHRS, CDR2 YFSETQ. Trimming removed 1 base from V and 4 bases from J, with 17 bases in between.

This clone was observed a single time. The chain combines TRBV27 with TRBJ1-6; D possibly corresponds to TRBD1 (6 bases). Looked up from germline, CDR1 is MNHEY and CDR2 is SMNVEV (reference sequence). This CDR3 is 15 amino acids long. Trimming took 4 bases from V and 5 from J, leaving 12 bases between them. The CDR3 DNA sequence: TGTGCCAGCAGTTCCGGGACACCGAATAATTCACCCCTCCACTTT. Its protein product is CASSSGTPNNSPLHF.

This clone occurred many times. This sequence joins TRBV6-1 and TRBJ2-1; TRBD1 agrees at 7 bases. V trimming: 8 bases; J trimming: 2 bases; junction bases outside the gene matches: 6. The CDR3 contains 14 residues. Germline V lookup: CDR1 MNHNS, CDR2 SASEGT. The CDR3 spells CASVGQNPYNEQFF. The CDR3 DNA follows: TGTGCCAGCGTGGGACAGAATCCCTACAATGAGCAGTTCTTC.

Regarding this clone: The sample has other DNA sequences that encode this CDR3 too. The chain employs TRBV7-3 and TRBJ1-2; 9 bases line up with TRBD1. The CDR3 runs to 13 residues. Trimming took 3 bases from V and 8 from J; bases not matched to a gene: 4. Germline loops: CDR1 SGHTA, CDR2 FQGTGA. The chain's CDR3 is CASSLGQGGGYTF. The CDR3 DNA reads TGTGCCAGCAGCTTGGGACAGGGTGGAGGCTACACCTTC.

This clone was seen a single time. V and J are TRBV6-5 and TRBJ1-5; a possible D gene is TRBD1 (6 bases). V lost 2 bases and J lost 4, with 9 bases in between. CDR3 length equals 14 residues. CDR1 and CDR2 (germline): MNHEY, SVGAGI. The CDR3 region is CASSYGQGNQPQHF. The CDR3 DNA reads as TGTGCCAGCAGTTACGGCCAGGGGAATCAGCCCCAGCATTTT.

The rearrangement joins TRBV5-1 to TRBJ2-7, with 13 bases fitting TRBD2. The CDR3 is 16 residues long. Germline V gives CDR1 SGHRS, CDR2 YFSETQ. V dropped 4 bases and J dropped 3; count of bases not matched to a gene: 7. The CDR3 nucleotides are TGCGCCAGCAGCCCACGGACTAGCGGGGGCCTCTACGAGCAGTACTTC. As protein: CASSPRTSGGLYEQYF.

CDR3 sequence: CASRVSLLNTEAFF. In DNA, the CDR3 is TGCGCCAGCAGGGTTAGCTTACTGAACACTGAAGCTTTCTTT. The chain has TRBV5-1 and TRBJ1-1; no definite D call. In germline, CDR1 is SGHRS, CDR2 YFSETQ. The CDR3 is 14 residues long. V lost 5 bases to trimming and J lost 0 bases, with 11 bases between them.

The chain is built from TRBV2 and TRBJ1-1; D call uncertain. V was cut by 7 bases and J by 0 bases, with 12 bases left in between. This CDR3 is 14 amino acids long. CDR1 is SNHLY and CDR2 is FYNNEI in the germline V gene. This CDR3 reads CASTLLELNTEAFF. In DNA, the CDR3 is TGTGCCAGCACCCTATTAGAACTGAACACTGAAGCTTTCTTT.

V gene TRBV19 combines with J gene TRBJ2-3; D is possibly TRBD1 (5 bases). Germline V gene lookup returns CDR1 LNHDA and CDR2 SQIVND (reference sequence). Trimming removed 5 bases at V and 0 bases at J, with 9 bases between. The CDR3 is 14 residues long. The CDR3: CASSFAGSTDTQYF. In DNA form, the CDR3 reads TGTGCCAGTAGTTTTGCAGGGAGCACAGATACGCAGTATTTT. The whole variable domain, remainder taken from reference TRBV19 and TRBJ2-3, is DGGITQSPKYLFRKEGQNVTLSCEQNLNHDAMYWYRQDPGQGLRLIYYSQIVNDFQKGDIAEGYSVSREKKESFPLTVTSAQKNPTAFYLCASSFAGSTDTQYFGPGTRLTVL.

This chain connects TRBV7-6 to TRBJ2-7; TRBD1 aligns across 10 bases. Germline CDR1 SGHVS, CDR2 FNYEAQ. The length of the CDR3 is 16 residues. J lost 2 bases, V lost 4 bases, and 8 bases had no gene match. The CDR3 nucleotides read TGTGCCAGCAGCTCCCTTCCGGGACAGGGGACCTACGAGCAGTACTTC. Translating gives CASSSLPGQGTYEQYF. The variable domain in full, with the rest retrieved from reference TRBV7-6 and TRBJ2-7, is GAGVSQSPRYKVTKRGQDVALRCDPISGHVSLYWYRQALGQGPEFLTYFNYEAQQDKSGLPNDRFSAERPEGSISTLTIQRTEQRDSAMYRCASSSLPGQGTYEQYFGPGTRLTVT.

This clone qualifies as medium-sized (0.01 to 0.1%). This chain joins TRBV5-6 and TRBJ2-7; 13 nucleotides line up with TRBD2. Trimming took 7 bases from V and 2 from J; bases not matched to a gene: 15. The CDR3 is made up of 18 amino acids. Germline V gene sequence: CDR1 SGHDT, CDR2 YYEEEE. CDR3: CASRSVTRLAGGTYEQYF. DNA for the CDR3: TGTGCCAGCCGCTCTGTGACCAGACTAGCGGGGGGAACCTACGAGCAGTACTTC.

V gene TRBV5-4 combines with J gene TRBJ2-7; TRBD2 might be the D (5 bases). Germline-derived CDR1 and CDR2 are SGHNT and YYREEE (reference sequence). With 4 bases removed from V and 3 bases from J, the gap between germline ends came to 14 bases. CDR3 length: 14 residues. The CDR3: CASSVGAGGYEQYF. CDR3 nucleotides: TGTGCCAGCAGCGTGGGAGCAGGTGGCTACGAGCAGTACTTC.

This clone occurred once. CDR3 in amino acids: CASSYKDRVATEAFF. Here the CDR3 DNA reads TGTGCCAGCAGTTACAAGGACAGGGTGGCGACTGAAGCTTTCTTT. J is TRBJ1-1 and V is TRBV6-6, with 8 bases identical to TRBD1. With 2 bases clipped from V and 5 bases from J, the junction kept 7 bases outside the gene matches. This CDR3 region has 15 residues. Germline V CDR1 and CDR2: MNHNY, SVGAGI (reference sequence).

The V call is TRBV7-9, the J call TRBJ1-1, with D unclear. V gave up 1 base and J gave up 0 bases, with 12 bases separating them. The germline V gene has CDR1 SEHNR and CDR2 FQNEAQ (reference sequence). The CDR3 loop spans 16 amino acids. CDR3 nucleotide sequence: TGTGCCAGCAGCTTAGAAATGAGGGCTGTGAACACTGAAGCTTTCTTT. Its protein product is CASSLEMRAVNTEAFF.

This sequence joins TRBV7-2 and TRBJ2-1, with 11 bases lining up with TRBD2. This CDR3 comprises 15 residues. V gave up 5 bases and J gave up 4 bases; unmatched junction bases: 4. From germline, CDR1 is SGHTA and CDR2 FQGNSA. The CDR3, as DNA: TGTGCCAGCAGCCAGGGACTAGCGGAGTACAATGAGCAGTTCTTC. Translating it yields CASSQGLAEYNEQFF.

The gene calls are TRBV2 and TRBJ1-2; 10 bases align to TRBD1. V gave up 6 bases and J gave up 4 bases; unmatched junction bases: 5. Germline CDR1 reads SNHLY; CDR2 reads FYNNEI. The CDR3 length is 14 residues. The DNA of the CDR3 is TGTGCCAGCAGCATGGGACAGGGGCCCTATGGCTACACCTTC. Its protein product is CASSMGQGPYGYTF.

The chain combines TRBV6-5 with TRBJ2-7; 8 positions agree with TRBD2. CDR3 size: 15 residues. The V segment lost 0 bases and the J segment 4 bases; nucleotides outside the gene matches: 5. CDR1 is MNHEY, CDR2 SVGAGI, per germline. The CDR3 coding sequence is TGTGCCAGCAGTTACTCGGGCGGGGGGCCATACGAGCAGTACTTC. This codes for CASSYSGGGPYEQYF.

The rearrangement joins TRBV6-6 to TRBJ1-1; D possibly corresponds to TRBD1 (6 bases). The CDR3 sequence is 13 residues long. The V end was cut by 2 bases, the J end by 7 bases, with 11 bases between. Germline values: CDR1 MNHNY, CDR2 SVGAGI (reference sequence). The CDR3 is CASSYTIQGEAFF. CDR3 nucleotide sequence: TGTGCCAGCAGTTACACTATACAGGGTGAAGCTTTCTTT.

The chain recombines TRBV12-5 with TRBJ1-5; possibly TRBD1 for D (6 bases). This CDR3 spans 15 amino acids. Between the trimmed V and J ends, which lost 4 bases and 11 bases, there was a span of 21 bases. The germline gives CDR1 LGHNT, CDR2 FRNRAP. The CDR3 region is CASGSALGQFGSQHF. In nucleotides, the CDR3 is TGTGCTAGTGGTTCGGCACTTGGACAGTTCGGGTCCCAGCATTTT.

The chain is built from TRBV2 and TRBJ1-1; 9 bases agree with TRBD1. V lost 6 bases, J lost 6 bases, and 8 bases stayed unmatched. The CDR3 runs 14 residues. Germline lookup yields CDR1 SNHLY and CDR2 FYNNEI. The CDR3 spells CASRGGQGRSEAFF. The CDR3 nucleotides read TGTGCCAGCAGGGGGGGACAGGGAAGGTCTGAAGCTTTCTTT.

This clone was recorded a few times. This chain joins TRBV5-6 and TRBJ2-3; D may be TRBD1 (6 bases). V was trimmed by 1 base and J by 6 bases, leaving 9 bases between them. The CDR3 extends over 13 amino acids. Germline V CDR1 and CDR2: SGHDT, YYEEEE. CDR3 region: CASSLKGVDTQYF. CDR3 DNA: TGTGCCAGCAGCTTGAAGGGGGTTGATACGCAGTATTTT.

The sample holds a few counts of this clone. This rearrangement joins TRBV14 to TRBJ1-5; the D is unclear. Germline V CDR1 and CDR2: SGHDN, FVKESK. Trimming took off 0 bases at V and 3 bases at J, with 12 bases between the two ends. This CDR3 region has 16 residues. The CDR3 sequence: CASSQECQKINQPQHF. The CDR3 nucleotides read TGTGCCAGCAGCCAAGAATGTCAGAAAATCAATCAGCCCCAGCATTTT.